The 23 T cell receptor beta chains below come from one sample, sequenced in a study of T-cell memory formation after mild COVID-19. One entry per CDR3 protein, called by TCRdb with MiXCR from the 5' RACE reads. Of under 400,000 distinct CDR3 sequences in the sample, around 20% are singletons; the top ten hold under 15%. Material for sequencing was PBMCs or a T cell subset sorted from them (not recorded which). The receptors come from an adult woman who had mild COVID-19 (a few samples of this study predate the infection). Cell type and time point are not known.

V is TRBV11-1 and J is TRBJ2-1; 8 bases fit TRBD2. The CDR3 length is 16 residues. The J segment lost 4 bases and the V segment lost 2 bases, leaving 7 bases of the junction unmatched. Germline V gene sequence: CDR1 SGHAT, CDR2 FQDESV (reference sequence). CDR3 amino acids: CASSLREGKRYNEQFF. In nucleotides, the CDR3 is TGTGCCAGCAGCTTACGGGAGGGTAAAAGGTACAATGAGCAGTTCTTC.

This clonotype was detected a few times. This chain connects TRBV24-1 to TRBJ2-3; 7 nucleotides agree with TRBD2. V gave up 6 bases and J gave up 2 bases; unmatched junction bases: 4. This CDR3 spans 14 amino acids. Germline CDR1 reads KGHDR; CDR2 reads SFDVKD. This CDR3 reads CATSWSGDTDTQYF. The CDR3 DNA reads as TGTGCCACCAGTTGGAGCGGGGACACAGATACGCAGTATTTT.

The chain uses TRBV14 and TRBJ2-1; 11 bases align to TRBD2. Germline V gives CDR1 SGHDN, CDR2 FVKESK. The ends lost 0 bases at V and 15 bases at J; junction bases unmatched: 7. The CDR3 consists of 14 residues. The CDR3 spells CASSQDGTSGGLFF. In DNA form, the CDR3 reads TGTGCCAGCAGCCAAGATGGAACTAGCGGGGGACTGTTCTTC.

The gene calls are TRBV6-5 and TRBJ2-2, with 12 positions matching TRBD2. The V gene end was trimmed by 0 bases and the J gene end by 5 bases; junction bases not matched to a gene: 4. CDR1 and CDR2 from the germline V gene are MNHEY and SVGAGI. There are 17 residues in the CDR3. The CDR3 nucleotides are TGTGCCAGCAGTTACTCGTACGGACTAGCGGGGACCGGGGAGCTGTTTTTT. Its protein product is CASSYSYGLAGTGELFF.

The chain joins TRBV5-1 to TRBJ1-5, with 8 bases fitting TRBD1. This CDR3 is 14 amino acids long. Trimming at V came to 4 bases and at J to 6 bases, leaving 6 bases not matched to a gene. The germline gives CDR1 SGHRS, CDR2 YFSETQ. The CDR3, as DNA: TGCGCCAGCAGCCCCGACAGGGGTGGTCAGCCCCAGCATTTT. Its translation: CASSPDRGGQPQHF. Based on the CDR3 plus reference TRBV5-1 and TRBJ1-5, the full variable domain is KAGVTQTPRYLIKTRGQQVTLSCSPISGHRSVSWYQQTPGQGLQFLFEYFSETQRNKGNFPGRFSGRQFSNSRSEMNVSTLELGDSALYLCASSPDRGGQPQHFGDGTRLSIL.

The rearrangement uses TRBV7-6 and TRBJ2-3, with a possible D match to TRBD1 (6 bases). Germline V gene data show CDR1 as SGHVS and CDR2 as FNYEAQ. The CDR3 sequence is 15 residues long. Trimming shortened V by 2 bases and J by 4 bases, and 13 bases separated the two germline ends. The CDR3: CASSLRGWTPDTQYF. CDR3 DNA sequence: TGTGCCAGCAGCTTAAGGGGGTGGACGCCAGATACGCAGTATTTT.

V is TRBV5-1 and J is TRBJ1-2; D is uncertain. Germline-derived CDR1 and CDR2 are SGHRS and YFSETQ. This CDR3 is built from 14 residues. V was clipped by 2 bases and J by 4 bases, with 12 bases between them. CDR3 DNA sequence: TGCGCCAGCAGCTTTGGTGGGGTAGGCTATGGCTACACCTTC. This codes for CASSFGGVGYGYTF.

The genes are TRBV28 and TRBJ1-1, with D possibly matching TRBD1 (5 bases). The germline V gene has CDR1 MDHEN and CDR2 SYDVKM. V lost 3 bases and J lost 7, with 9 bases in between. The CDR3 consists of 12 residues. The CDR3 loop reads CASSFGGVEAFF. The CDR3 DNA follows: TGTGCCAGCAGTTTCGGGGGGGTTGAAGCTTTCTTT.

CDR3 sequence reads: CASSLYGGETDTQYF. DNA for the CDR3: TGTGCCAGCAGCTTATACGGCGGGGAGACAGATACGCAGTATTTT. The V and J genes are TRBV7-2 and TRBJ2-3; tentative D call: TRBD2 (6 bases). This CDR3 is 15 amino acids long. Trimming cost V 2 bases and J 3 bases, with 12 bases left between them. Looked up from germline, CDR1 is SGHTA and CDR2 is FQGNSA.

The rearrangement uses TRBV15 and TRBJ2-1; TRBD2 is a possible D gene (5 bases). The CDR3 has 11 residues. The V gene's germline CDR1 is LNHNV and CDR2 YYDKDF (reference sequence). V gave up 5 bases and J gave up 12 bases, with 11 bases separating them. CDR3 protein: CATSLSVVQFF. CDR3 nucleotide sequence: TGTGCCACCAGCCTTAGCGTCGTGCAGTTCTTC.

V usage is TRBV20-1 and J usage is TRBJ2-7, with TRBD2 matching 12 bases. V lost 1 base and J lost 2; bases outside the gene matches: 0. This CDR3 is built from 14 residues. Germline CDR1 DFQATT, CDR2 SNEGSKA (reference sequence). The CDR3 bases are TGCAGTGCTAGAGGGACTAGCGGGACCTACGAGCAGTACTTC. Translated, it gives CSARGTSGTYEQYF.

This clonotype came up a few times. The chain couples TRBV12-3 or TRBV12-4 to TRBJ2-1, with TRBD2 identical over 7 bases. V was clipped by 4 bases and J by 0 bases; unmatched bases: 3. The CDR3 is 15 amino acids. CDR3 residues: CASSYQRGSYNEQFF. CDR3 DNA sequence: TGTGCCAGCAGTTATCAGCGGGGCTCCTACAATGAGCAGTTCTTC.

This clonotype has a handful of counts. V and J are TRBV29-1 and TRBJ2-1, with D hard to call. Germline assignment: CDR1 SQVTM and CDR2 ANQGSEA. The CDR3 is 13 amino acids. V lost 7 bases to trimming and J lost 0 bases, with 10 bases between them. The CDR3, as DNA: TGCAGCGCATCAGGCTCCTCCTACAATGAGCAGTTCTTC. Its protein is CSASGSSYNEQFF.

A few counts support this clonotype. The chain is built from TRBV7-9 and TRBJ1-1; D unresolved. Germline CDR1 is SEHNR and CDR2 is FQNEAQ (reference sequence). The length of the CDR3 is 12 residues. V lost 3 bases and J 8 bases, leaving 10 bases between the germline ends. CDR3 amino acids: CASSFGPREAFF. The CDR3 coding sequence is TGTGCCAGCAGCTTTGGCCCACGGGAAGCTTTCTTT.

This chain joins TRBV2 and TRBJ2-1; 8 bases align to TRBD2. Unmatched junction bases numbered 11, after V lost 6 bases and J lost 4 bases. The CDR3 is made up of 16 amino acids. CDR1 is SNHLY, CDR2 FYNNEI, per germline. CDR3 sequence: CASSRTSRHTYNEQFF. CDR3 DNA: TGTGCCAGCAGCAGGACTAGCAGACACACTTACAATGAGCAGTTCTTC. Filled out from reference TRBV2 and TRBJ2-1, the complete variable domain reads EPEVTQTPSHQVTQMGQEVILRCVPISNHLYFYWYRQILGQKVEFLVSFYNNEISEKSEIFDDQFSVERPDGSNFTLKIRSTKLEDSAMYFCASSRTSRHTYNEQFFGPGTRLTVL.

The chain is built from TRBV2 and TRBJ2-7; TRBD1 aligns across 10 bases. Trimming cost V 5 bases and J 2 bases; bases outside gene matches: 6. The V gene's germline CDR1 is SNHLY and CDR2 FYNNEI. The CDR3 is 15 residues long. This CDR3 reads CASSTDRGRTYEQYF. The CDR3 coding sequence is TGTGCCAGCAGTACAGACAGGGGGCGAACCTACGAGCAGTACTTC.

The V call is TRBV24-1, the J call TRBJ2-2; D ambiguous. Germline CDR1 and CDR2: KGHDR and SFDVKD. V lost 1 base to trimming and J lost 9 bases, with 14 bases between them. This CDR3 has 15 residues. CDR3 in amino acids: CATSDFGPDRRELFF. CDR3 nucleotide sequence: TGTGCCACCAGTGATTTTGGTCCAGACCGGAGGGAGCTGTTTTTT.

This CDR3 is CASSLVTDRSTDTQYF. The CDR3 nucleotides read TGTGCCAGCAGCTTAGTGACAGATAGGAGCACAGATACGCAGTATTTT. This chain links TRBV7-9 with TRBJ2-3; D is possibly TRBD1 (5 bases). Per germline, CDR1 SEHNR and CDR2 FQNEAQ (reference sequence). V was pared by 1 base and J by 0 bases, with 11 bases between. The CDR3 contains 16 residues.

The rearrangement uses TRBV5-1 and TRBJ2-3; the D gene is possibly TRBD1 (7 bases). The V gene's germline CDR1 is SGHRS and CDR2 YFSETQ. Trimming removed 4 bases at V and 2 bases at J, with 14 bases between. This CDR3 has 15 residues. CDR3 loop: CASSPGGRNTDTQYF. CDR3 bases: TGCGCCAGCAGCCCAGGGGGGAGGAACACAGATACGCAGTATTTT.

A few counts support this clonotype. This chain joins TRBV5-5 and TRBJ1-5; D remains unclear. V gave up 4 bases and J gave up 1 base, with 12 bases separating them. The CDR3 sequence is 15 residues long. Germline CDR1 is SGHKS and CDR2 is YYEKEE (reference sequence). The CDR3 protein is CASSVAHSSNQPQHF. The CDR3 DNA is TGTGCCAGCAGCGTAGCTCATTCCAGCAATCAGCCCCAGCATTTT.

V usage is TRBV7-9 and J usage is TRBJ2-7, with D tentatively TRBD2 (6 bases). This CDR3 has 15 amino acids. Germline CDR1 SEHNR, CDR2 FQNEAQ (reference sequence). The V and J ends lost 4 bases and 4 bases respectively, with 17 bases between them. In DNA, the CDR3 is TGTGCCAGCAGCTCCTCCCCGGGACTGAATTACGAGCAGTACTTC. It codes for CASSSSPGLNYEQYF.

CDR3 DNA: TGTGCCAGCACTGATTCTAGCGGGGGCTCCTACGAGCAGTACTTC. This sequence encodes CASTDSSGGSYEQYF. The chain links TRBV12-3 or TRBV12-4 to TRBJ2-7; 10 bases line up with TRBD2. Germline trimming cut 7 bases from V and 0 bases from J; bases unmatched to any gene: 6. CDR3 length: 15 residues.

The chain couples TRBV12-3 or TRBV12-4 to TRBJ2-1; 11 bases agree with TRBD2. V was pared by 6 bases and J by 6 bases, with 4 bases of the junction left unmatched. This CDR3 comprises 14 residues. In DNA, the CDR3 is TGTGCCAGCAGAGAGACTAGCGGGACCAATGAGCAGTTCTTC. It translates to CASRETSGTNEQFF.